A selection of T cell receptor beta chains follows, all from one sample in a study of PD-L1 blockade in urothelial cancer. Method: immunoSEQ multiplex PCR; TCRdb's copy keeps in-frame clones and lacks some. The sample carries more than 60,000 clones, around nine tenths recorded once. The starting material was PBMCs, obtained around atezolizumab (anti-PD-L1) treatment. The receptors derive from a man aged 60 to 75 with urothelial cancer. Both conserved end residues are part of each CDR3. A D gene is named only where the DNA matches it firmly. Clone size is given for some rows only: seen once, a few or many times, or a class if the clone is expanded.

D	V	size	J	DNA	CDR3
-	TRBV7-3	once	TRBJ1-1	TGTGCCAGCAGCGATGAGCAGGGTCGGGCTTTCTTT	CASSDEQGRAFF
-	TRBV29-1	once	TRBJ2-3	TGCAGCGTTGCCGAGGCCGGTACGCAGTATTTT	CSVAEAGTQYF
-	TRBV7-9	-	TRBJ1-2	TGTGCCAGCAGCTTAGCGGTCGACAGACAGGGCTACACCTTC	CASSLAVDRQGYTF
-	TRBV30	-	TRBJ1-4	TGTGCCTGGAGTAGGGGACTTGCTAATGAAAAACTGTTTTTT	CAWSRGLANEKLFF
-	TRBV30	-	TRBJ1-4	TGTGCCTGGAGTTTGACCGGGAGTAATGAAAAACTGTTTTTT	CAWSLTGSNEKLFF
-	TRBV12-5	few	TRBJ2-3	TGTGCTAGTGGTTTGAGAACTAGTGAGCAGTATTTT	CASGLRTSEQYF
-	TRBV29-1	-	TRBJ1-1	TGCAGCGTTGAAGATCAGATGGGGGGAACTGAAGCTTTCTTT	CSVEDQMGGTEAFF
TRBD1	TRBV29-1	-	TRBJ1-4	TGCAGCGTTAAAAAAGGGGGCTCTAATGAAAAACTGTTTTTT	CSVKKGGSNEKLFF
TRBD1	TRBV2	once	TRBJ1-6	TGTGCCAGCAGTGAACGGACAGGGCAAAATTCACCCCTCCACTTT	CASSERTGQNSPLHF
TRBD2	TRBV19	-	TRBJ2-3	TGTGCCAGTAGCCCCGCCGGGCGGGAGAACACAGATACGCAGTATTTT	CASSPAGRENTDTQYF
TRBD2	TRBV30	once	TRBJ2-5	TGTGCCTGGAAAGGGCTAGCGGTCCAAGAGACCCAGTACTTC	CAWKGLAVQETQYF
TRBD1	TRBV19	-	TRBJ2-3	TGTGCCAGTAGTGAGGACAGGGTTCGTTTTGCAGATACGCAGTATTTT	CASSEDRVRFADTQYF
TRBD1	TRBV18	-	TRBJ2-1	TGTGCCAGCTCACCGGGACAGGGGCCCAGCTCCTACAATGAGCAGTTCTTC	CASSPGQGPSSYNEQFF
TRBD2	TRBV5-1	-	TRBJ2-5	TGCGCCAGCAGCTTGATGAGTGGGGGGGACCAAGAGACCCAGTACTTC	CASSLMSGGDQETQYF
TRBD2	TRBV5-1	-	TRBJ2-3	TGCGCCAGCAGCTCTCAGGCTAGCGGGAGCGTAGGCACAGATACGCAGTATTTT	CASSSQASGSVGTDTQYF
-	TRBV6-1	-	TRBJ1-1	TGTGCCAGCAGACGGACGGGGAGCAGGACTGAAGCTTTCTTT	CASRRTGSRTEAFF
TRBD1	TRBV7-9	-	TRBJ2-1	TGTGCCAGCAGCTTAGCTCGGACAGGGGGCCTAAGGGACAATGAGCAGTTCTTC	CASSLARTGGLRDNEQFF
-	TRBV11-2	-	TRBJ2-3	TGTGCCAGCAGCTTCAGCCGGGACTCGACGACAGATACGCAGTATTTT	CASSFSRDSTTDTQYF
TRBD1	TRBV29-1	-	TRBJ2-1	TGCAGCGTCGATAACCGGGACAGGGTCGACAATGAGCAGTTCTTC	CSVDNRDRVDNEQFF
TRBD2	TRBV4-2	-	TRBJ2-1	TGTGCCAGCAGCCAAGCGGGAGGGCCTCCAAGTGAGCAGTTCTTC	CASSQAGGPPSEQFF
-	TRBV15	-	TRBJ1-5	TGTGCCACCAGCAGAGATGGGGGCGGACAGCCCCAGCATTTT	CATSRDGGGQPQHF
-	TRBV5-1	-	TRBJ1-5	TGCGCCAGCAGCTTGTCGGCGTCAGGGAATCAGCCCCAGCATTTT	CASSLSASGNQPQHF
-	TRBV7-2	-	TRBJ2-1	TGTGCCAGCAGCTCCGTAAGGCAGGGGCTCTACAATGAGCAGTTCTTC	CASSSVRQGLYNEQFF
TRBD1	TRBV11-3	-	TRBJ2-6	TGTGCCAGCAGCTTCAGTGGGACAGGGGGCTCTGGGGCCAACGTCCTGACTTTC	CASSFSGTGGSGANVLTF
TRBD1	TRBV25-1	-	TRBJ2-7	TGTGCCAGCAGTGAGGGTGGACAGGTCCAGTACGAGCAGTACTTC	CASSEGGQVQYEQYF
TRBD1	TRBV19	few	TRBJ1-5	TGTGCCAGTAGTCCCAACGACAGGGGAGGGAATCAGCCCCAGCATTTT	CASSPNDRGGNQPQHF
-	TRBV15	-	TRBJ2-3	TGTGCCACCAGCAGAGACGCAGGGCTCAGAGGTGCAGATACGCAGTATTTT	CATSRDAGLRGADTQYF
-	TRBV6-5	-	TRBJ1-3	TGTGCCAGCAGTTACTCGCAGACAGTCTCTGGAAACACCATATATTTT	CASSYSQTVSGNTIYF
TRBD1	TRBV6-5	-	TRBJ1-1	TGTGCCAGCAGCCCTCCGGGACAGGGAAACTCTGAAGCTTTCTTT	CASSPPGQGNSEAFF
-	TRBV19	few	TRBJ1-1	TGTGCCAGTACTGGAGAGGGTCCCGAAGCTTTCTTT	CASTGEGPEAFF
TRBD2	TRBV19	once	TRBJ2-7	TGTGCCAGTAGTCCCTACGGAGCGGGGGCGTCCTACGAGCAGTACTTC	CASSPYGAGASYEQYF
-	TRBV19	-	TRBJ1-3	TGTGCCAGTAGCCAAGGGACTTCCGTGGGAAACACCATATATTTT	CASSQGTSVGNTIYF
-	TRBV6-5	-	TRBJ1-6	TGTGCCAGCAGTTACGGGGGACTCAATTCACCCCTCCACTTT	CASSYGGLNSPLHF
TRBD2	TRBV28	-	TRBJ2-7	TGTGCCAGCAGCGAGACTAGCGCCTCCTACGAGCAGTACTTC	CASSETSASYEQYF
-	TRBV2	-	TRBJ1-5	TGTGCCAGCACGAGGCAGATCAATCAGCCCCAGCATTTT	CASTRQINQPQHF
-	TRBV28	-	TRBJ2-7	TGTGCCAGCAGTTCCGAAGTCCTCTACTACGAGCAGTACTTC	CASSSEVLYYEQYF
-	TRBV4-1	-	TRBJ2-2	TGCGCCAGCAGCCAACCGTCCCAGGGGGGCACCGGGGAGCTGTTTTTT	CASSQPSQGGTGELFF
-	TRBV7-2	-	TRBJ2-2	TGTGCCAGCAGCCTTAGGGGCACCGGGGAGCTGTTTTTT	CASSLRGTGELFF
-	TRBV10-3	-	TRBJ2-5	TGTGCCATCGGGGCACTGATGGGGGGAGAGACCCAGTACTTC	CAIGALMGGETQYF
-	TRBV29-1	-	TRBJ1-1	TGCAGCGTTAAGGGGCGAGCTGAAGCTTTCTTT	CSVKGRAEAFF
-	TRBV30	-	TRBJ1-2	TGTGCCTGGAGTTTAGGGGCCATGGGTTATGGCTACACCTTC	CAWSLGAMGYGYTF
TRBD2	TRBV10-1	-	TRBJ2-5	TGCGCCAGCAGTTCTGCTAGCGGTGGGGCCCAGTACTTC	CASSSASGGAQYF
-	TRBV5-4	-	TRBJ1-5	TGTGCCAGCAGCTTGGCCGGACAGACCAATCAGCCCCAGCATTTT	CASSLAGQTNQPQHF
-	TRBV5-6	-	TRBJ1-5	TGTGCCAGCAGCCTGGACAGAAACAATCAGCCCCAGCATTTT	CASSLDRNNQPQHF
TRBD1	TRBV4-1	-	TRBJ1-2	TGCGCCAGCAGCCAAGTGGGACAGGGCCTCTATGGCTACACCTTC	CASSQVGQGLYGYTF
TRBD1	TRBV15	-	TRBJ2-5	TGTGCCACCAGCAGAAGGGGCAGGGGGCGAGGCGAGACCCAGTACTTC	CATSRRGRGRGETQYF